One sample yielded the 17 T cell receptor beta chains listed below, sequenced in a study of cytomegalovirus exposure and HLA in healthy donors. In the PCR, 60 Vbeta and 13 Jbeta primers were used. Data came from immunoSEQ multiplex PCR; TCRdb stores just in-frame clones and leaves some out. The sample yields 75,000 to 95,000 clones, approximately 68% seen once. The source material was PBMCs. These receptors originate from a woman aged 50 to 60 in good health and CMV-seropositive.

This clone was observed many times. This chain joins TRBV29-1 and TRBJ1-4, with D tentatively TRBD1 (6 bases). Germline CDR1 is SQVTM and CDR2 is ANQGSEA. Trimming removed 0 bases from V and 4 bases from J, with 12 bases in between. CDR3 size: 15 residues. In DNA form, the CDR3 reads TGCAGCGTTGAAGACCCGACAGGCATTAATGAAAAACTGTTTTTT. Its translation: CSVEDPTGINEKLFF.

This chain uses TRBV27 with TRBJ2-7, with a possible D match to TRBD1 (5 bases). Germline V gene data show CDR1 as MNHEY and CDR2 as SMNVEV (reference sequence). V was clipped by 1 base and J by 1 base, with 8 bases between them. The CDR3 loop spans 14 amino acids. CDR3 residues: CASSLLAGSYEQYF. The CDR3 nucleotides read TGTGCCAGCAGTTTATTGGCAGGGTCCTACGAGCAGTACTTC.

The chain carries TRBV11-2 and TRBJ1-4, with 9 bases matching TRBD1. The germline CDR1 and CDR2 sequences are SGHAT and FQNNGV. The CDR3 consists of 15 residues. Unmatched junction bases numbered 8, after V lost 5 bases and J lost 7 bases. CDR3 in DNA: TGTGCCAGCAGCCCACAGGGGGCGGTAGGTGAAAAACTGTTTTTT. It encodes CASSPQGAVGEKLFF.

The chain recombines TRBV6-1 with TRBJ2-7; D is uncertain. Germline loops: CDR1 MNHNS, CDR2 SASEGT. The CDR3 spans 14 residues. Trimming stripped 1 base from V and 4 bases from J, with 11 bases between. The CDR3 region is CASSEGGFGYEQYF. DNA of the CDR3: TGTGCCAGCAGTGAAGGAGGTTTTGGGTACGAGCAGTACTTC.

The gene calls are TRBV10-1 and TRBJ1-2; 7 bases line up with TRBD1. The CDR3 runs to 14 residues. V lost 6 bases and J lost 2; bases outside the gene matches: 6. CDR1 WNHNN and CDR2 SYGVQD come from the germline V gene (reference sequence). In DNA form, the CDR3 reads TGCGCCAGCAGGCCTCGACAGGGAAACTATGGCTACACCTTC. It encodes CASRPRQGNYGYTF.

The V and J genes are TRBV28 and TRBJ1-4; 8 bases line up with TRBD1. CDR3 length: 14 residues. Germline CDR1 reads MDHEN; CDR2 reads SYDVKM. Trimming at V came to 6 bases and at J to 7 bases, leaving 7 bases not matched to a gene. DNA of the CDR3: TGTGCCAGCAGCCCCGGACAGGGCGGTGAAAAACTGTTTTTT. As protein: CASSPGQGGEKLFF.

The chain has TRBV19 and TRBJ1-1; the match to TRBD1 covers 8 bases. Germline CDR1 LNHDA, CDR2 SQIVND (reference sequence). V was pared by 7 bases and J by 4 bases, with 8 bases of the junction left unmatched. This CDR3 has 14 residues. The DNA for the CDR3 is TGTGCCAGTACCCTTCCAGGGGGCGGCACTGAAGCTTTCTTT. Protein sequence: CASTLPGGGTEAFF. The full variable domain, rest sourced from reference TRBV19 and TRBJ1-1, is DGGITQSPKYLFRKEGQNVTLSCEQNLNHDAMYWYRQDPGQGLRLIYYSQIVNDFQKGDIAEGYSVSREKKESFPLTVTSAQKNPTAFYLCASTLPGGGTEAFFGQGTRLTVV.

The rearrangement links TRBV6-5 to TRBJ2-7, with TRBD2 matching over 7 bases. CDR3 size: 14 residues. Per germline, CDR1 MNHEY and CDR2 SVGAGI. The V segment lost 2 bases and the J segment 2 bases; nucleotides outside the gene matches: 3. This chain's CDR3 is CASSYLREAYEQYF. In DNA form, the CDR3 reads TGTGCCAGCAGTTACCTCCGGGAGGCCTACGAGCAGTACTTC.

With regard to this clone: The same CDR3 arises from other DNA sequences in this sample as well. V and J are TRBV19 and TRBJ1-1, with 7 bases lining up with TRBD1. Germline V lookup: CDR1 LNHDA, CDR2 SQIVND (reference sequence). The ends lost 6 bases at V and 2 bases at J; junction bases unmatched: 3. The CDR3 runs 13 residues. The CDR3 DNA reads as TGTGCCAGTAGCGACAGGGTAAACACTGAAGCTTTCTTT. It translates to CASSDRVNTEAFF.

The chain couples TRBV11-2 to TRBJ2-1; TRBD2 aligns across 13 bases. The V segment lost 5 bases and the J segment 4 bases; nucleotides outside the gene matches: 8. The CDR3 covers 17 residues. Germline CDR1 is SGHAT and CDR2 is FQNNGV. The CDR3 region has the DNA TGTGCCAGCAGCCCGGGACTAGCGGGGAGCTTATACAATGAGCAGTTCTTC. It translates to CASSPGLAGSLYNEQFF.

This chain uses TRBV5-1 with TRBJ2-7; 10 bases match TRBD2. Germline loops: CDR1 SGHRS, CDR2 YFSETQ. Unmatched junction bases numbered 7, after V lost 4 bases and J lost 3 bases. CDR3 length equals 15 residues. CDR3 bases: TGCGCCAGCAGCGTAGGACTAGCGGTTCTCTACGAGCAGTACTTC. Translation: CASSVGLAVLYEQYF.

V and J are TRBV7-9 and TRBJ2-5; tentatively, D is TRBD1 (5 bases). Germline V gives CDR1 SEHNR, CDR2 FQNEAQ (reference sequence). With 5 bases removed from V and 2 bases from J, the gap between germline ends came to 12 bases. CDR3 size: 14 residues. This CDR3 reads CASSPRQGQETQYF. In DNA, the CDR3 is TGTGCCAGCAGCCCACGTCAGGGACAAGAGACCCAGTACTTC.

The V and J genes are TRBV7-2 and TRBJ1-2, with TRBD1 matching 7 bases. This CDR3 region has 13 residues. V gave up 3 bases and J gave up 5 bases; unmatched junction bases: 3. Germline loops: CDR1 SGHTA, CDR2 FQGNSA. CDR3 residues: CASSFGQEYGYTF. The CDR3 nucleotides are TGTGCCAGCAGCTTCGGACAGGAGTATGGCTACACCTTC.

In DNA form, the CDR3 reads TGTGCCAGCAGCGCTATAGGGCAGGGGGACGAGCAGTACTTC. It encodes CASSAIGQGDEQYF. The chain is built from TRBV9 and TRBJ2-7, with 7 bases lining up with TRBD1. This CDR3 is 14 amino acids long. The germline V gene has CDR1 SGDLS and CDR2 YYNGEE. With 3 bases clipped from V and 5 bases from J, the junction kept 8 bases outside the gene matches.

The chain combines TRBV30 with TRBJ2-2, with D unclear. There are 12 residues in the CDR3. V was trimmed by 3 bases and J by 5 bases, leaving 7 bases between them. Germline V gene lookup returns CDR1 GTSNPN and CDR2 SVGIG (reference sequence). The CDR3 sequence: CAWSLFTGELFF. In DNA form, the CDR3 reads TGTGCCTGGAGCCTCTTTACCGGGGAGCTGTTTTTT.

The chain employs TRBV6-4 and TRBJ1-5; D call uncertain. Looked up from germline, CDR1 is MRHNA and CDR2 is SNTAGT. V was trimmed by 3 bases and J by 6 bases, leaving 12 bases between them. The length of the CDR3 is 14 residues. CDR3 protein: CASSEGSLTQPQHF. In DNA form, the CDR3 reads TGTGCCAGCAGTGAGGGCAGCCTAACTCAGCCCCAGCATTTT.

The chain recombines TRBV9 with TRBJ2-7; the D gene is possibly TRBD1 (5 bases). CDR1 SGDLS and CDR2 YYNGEE come from the germline V gene. The CDR3 extends over 13 amino acids. V was cut by 2 bases and J by 7 bases, with 13 bases left in between. The CDR3 spells CASSVDSPLEQYF. CDR3 sequence (DNA): TGTGCCAGCAGCGTCGACAGTCCACTTGAGCAGTACTTC.